One and the same sample provided the 18 T cell receptor beta chains below, sequenced in a study of cytomegalovirus exposure and HLA in healthy donors. Both 60 Vbeta primers and 13 Jbeta primers went into the PCR. Assay: immunoSEQ multiplex PCR; the TCRdb copy retains only in-frame clones and omits some. The data show roughly 150,000 clones, with over 75% seen just once and approximately 6% held by the top ten. The specimen sequenced was PBMCs. The receptors come from a man aged 25-45 years in good health and CMV-seropositive.

The chain uses TRBV7-9 and TRBJ2-2; possibly TRBD1 for D (6 bases). V lost 2 bases and J 3 bases, leaving 13 bases between the germline ends. Germline CDR1 and CDR2: SEHNR and FQNEAQ (reference sequence). The CDR3 length is 16 residues. CDR3 nucleotide sequence: TGTGCCAGCAGCTTAAGGACAGTTGGAGACACCGGGGAGCTGTTTTTT. It specifies CASSLRTVGDTGELFF.

This clone was detected only a few times. The genes are TRBV30 and TRBJ1-1; TRBD1 matches at 7 bases. Germline CDR1 and CDR2: GTSNPN and SVGIG (reference sequence). Trimming removed 3 bases from V and 6 bases from J; junction bases left unmatched: 1. There are 11 residues in the CDR3. The CDR3 spells CAWSGTAEAFF. DNA of the CDR3: TGTGCCTGGAGCGGGACAGCTGAAGCTTTCTTT.

The chain carries TRBV5-6 and TRBJ1-1, with D perhaps matching TRBD1 (5 bases). V was clipped by 4 bases and J by 3 bases, with 13 bases between them. The CDR3 is made up of 14 amino acids. The germline CDR1 and CDR2 sequences are SGHDT and YYEEEE. CDR3 sequence reads: CASSPVTGHTEAFF. In DNA form, the CDR3 reads TGTGCCAGCAGCCCCGTCACAGGCCACACTGAAGCTTTCTTT.

This chain links TRBV5-1 with TRBJ2-3, with 9 bases aligning to TRBD2. The junction had 3 bases not matched to a gene; V was cut back by 3 bases and J by 1 base. CDR1 SGHRS and CDR2 YFSETQ come from the germline V gene. The CDR3 extends over 15 amino acids. The CDR3 sequence: CASSSRTSGTDTQYF. DNA of the CDR3: TGCGCCAGCAGCTCTAGGACTAGCGGCACAGATACGCAGTATTTT.

The V call is TRBV7-2, the J call TRBJ2-1, with 9 nucleotides matching TRBD2. Germline V gene lookup returns CDR1 SGHTA and CDR2 FQGNSA. The CDR3 length is 14 residues. Trimming cost V 1 base and J 9 bases; bases outside gene matches: 4. The CDR3 region has the DNA TGTGCCAGCAGCTTAGTGGCGGGGGGGGTTGAGCAGTTCTTC. Its protein is CASSLVAGGVEQFF.

Worth noting for this clone: The identical CDR3 is also encoded by other nucleotide sequences in the sample. The chain employs TRBV6-5 and TRBJ2-7, with a tentative D call TRBD1 (6 bases). The germline CDR1 and CDR2 sequences are MNHEY and SVGAGI. The V end lost 5 bases, the J end lost 4 bases, and 9 bases lay between the germline ends. The CDR3 is made up of 12 amino acids. The CDR3 region has the DNA TGTGCCAGCAGTCCAGACAGGTACGAGCAGTACTTC. The encoded protein is CASSPDRYEQYF.

This clone has more than one count but fewer than ten. J is TRBJ2-3 and V is TRBV28; 7 bases are shared with TRBD2. The CDR3 has 15 residues. Germline V gene lookup returns CDR1 MDHEN and CDR2 SYDVKM. With 2 bases clipped from V and 4 bases from J, the junction kept 6 bases outside the gene matches. As DNA, the CDR3 is TGTGCCAGCAGTTTAGCGGGGGAGAGCGCAGATACGCAGTATTTT. Its translation is CASSLAGESADTQYF.

The rearrangement links TRBV7-2 to TRBJ2-5, with a possible D match to TRBD1 (6 bases). V was cut by 2 bases and J by 4 bases, with 11 bases left in between. CDR3 size: 14 residues. The germline gives CDR1 SGHTA, CDR2 FQGNSA. CDR3 DNA sequence: TGTGCCAGCAGCTTACAACAGGGAAGAGAGACCCAGTACTTC. Its translation is CASSLQQGRETQYF.

The genes are TRBV14 and TRBJ2-7; D gene ambiguous. CDR3 length: 11 amino acids. Trimming left V 3 bases short and J 3 bases short, with 3 bases between. CDR1 and CDR2 from the germline V gene are SGHDN and FVKESK. The CDR3 region is CASSQSYEQYF. The CDR3, as DNA: TGTGCCAGCAGCCAGAGCTACGAGCAGTACTTC.

The chain couples TRBV27 to TRBJ1-1; 8 nucleotides align to TRBD1. Germline CDR1 and CDR2: MNHEY and SMNVEV (reference sequence). The CDR3 has 15 residues. J gave up 0 bases and V 5 bases, and 5 bases lay outside the gene matches. CDR3 nucleotides: TGTGCCAGCAGTACCAGGACAGGGATGAACACTGAAGCTTTCTTT. Translating it yields CASSTRTGMNTEAFF.

This clone was counted a few times. The V gene is TRBV5-4, the J gene TRBJ2-1; 8 nucleotides match TRBD1. The CDR3 is 15 residues long. Trimming at V came to 1 base and at J to 5 bases, leaving 5 bases not matched to a gene. Germline CDR1 SGHNT, CDR2 YYREEE (reference sequence). CDR3: CASSLRSGGNNEQFF. CDR3 DNA: TGTGCCAGCAGCTTGAGATCAGGGGGCAACAATGAGCAGTTCTTC.

V gene TRBV5-6 combines with J gene TRBJ1-4; D gene uncertain. Trimming stripped 4 bases from V and 8 bases from J, with 12 bases between. Germline V gives CDR1 SGHDT, CDR2 YYEEEE. The CDR3 covers 13 residues. Here the CDR3 reads CASSARMEEKLFF. The CDR3 nucleotides read TGTGCCAGCAGCGCTAGAATGGAAGAAAAACTGTTTTTT.

This clone was seen a handful of times. This chain uses TRBV9 with TRBJ2-7; no firm D call. Between the trimmed V and J ends, which lost 4 bases and 2 bases, there was a span of 19 bases. CDR3 length: 16 residues. Germline CDR1 reads SGDLS; CDR2 reads YYNGEE. CDR3 DNA: TGTGCCAGCAGCCCCCAAACGGCAATAGCAACCTACGAGCAGTACTTC. Amino acid sequence: CASSPQTAIATYEQYF.

The CDR3 protein is CASSSDRSPGTGELFF. The CDR3, as DNA: TGTGCCAGCAGCTCTGACAGGTCCCCCGGCACCGGGGAGCTGTTTTTT. The chain links TRBV28 to TRBJ2-2; TRBD1 is a possible D gene (6 bases). Germline loops: CDR1 MDHEN, CDR2 SYDVKM. This CDR3 has 16 amino acids. The V end lost 6 bases, the J end lost 4 bases, and 18 bases lay between the germline ends.

This sequence joins TRBV28 and TRBJ1-1; 9 bases line up with TRBD1. Looked up from germline, CDR1 is MDHEN and CDR2 is SYDVKM. The CDR3 sequence is 14 residues long. The V gene end was trimmed by 5 bases and the J gene end by 1 base; junction bases not matched to a gene: 2. The CDR3 DNA reads as TGTGCCAGCAGTGCGGGACAGGGGAACACTGAAGCTTTCTTT. Its translation: CASSAGQGNTEAFF.

The chain combines TRBV29-1 with TRBJ1-2, with no clear D. CDR3 size: 16 residues. Germline CDR1 and CDR2: SQVTM and ANQGSEA. V shed 0 bases and J shed 3 bases, with 17 bases lying between them. The CDR3 spells CSVEESGGVYDYGYTF. The CDR3 nucleotides are TGCAGCGTTGAAGAGTCCGGCGGGGTGTACGACTATGGCTACACCTTC.

The chain links TRBV6-1 to TRBJ2-7; 10 bases map to TRBD1. Germline CDR1 is MNHNS and CDR2 is SASEGT. The V gene end was trimmed by 3 bases and the J gene end by 3 bases; junction bases not matched to a gene: 5. This CDR3 is 15 amino acids long. CDR3 in amino acids: CASSDRTGGRYEQYF. The CDR3 DNA follows: TGTGCCAGCAGTGATAGGACAGGGGGTCGCTACGAGCAGTACTTC.

This clone was detected once. This rearrangement joins TRBV15 to TRBJ2-3; the match to TRBD1 covers 8 bases. V dropped 0 bases and J dropped 8; count of bases not matched to a gene: 7. CDR3 length: 15 amino acids. Germline values: CDR1 LNHNV, CDR2 YYDKDF (reference sequence). CDR3 region: CATSRDTAGGGTQYF. The CDR3 bases are TGTGCCACCAGCAGAGATACAGCAGGGGGCGGTACGCAGTATTTT.